These T cell receptor beta chains were read from a single sample in a study of shared clonotypes between healthy human individuals. Here immunoSEQ multiplex PCR was the method, and the copy in TCRdb shows in-frame clones only, minus some. The sample yields 2 million to 3 million clones, 90% to 95% seen once. What was sequenced was naive CD4+ T cells from PBMCs. All receptors come from a man younger than 35 in good health. Some clones in this sample may be carry-over from other donors' samples. CDR3s include the opening cysteine and the closing phenylalanine or tryptophan.

>14|TRBV21-1
CASKGGPTNEKLFF
>14|TRBV2
CASSGASGHNEQFF
>15|TRBV9
CASSSRTPSYNEQFF
>14|TRBV5-1
CASSLDSVNQPQHF
>18|TRBV4-1
CASSQGSSGSPSDNEQFF
>16|TRBV5-6
CASSFRVGGPGYEQYF
>14|TRBV4-2
CASSPTSGRDEQYF
>15|TRBV6-1
CASRKAGPDYNEQFF
>15|TRBV5-1
CASSLDGPVYNEQFF
>15|TRBV6-1
CASSELAPNTGELFF
>16|TRBV28
CASSPGRGAVKAEAFF
>15|TRBV6-5
CASRPAGGSEEPQHF
>12|TRBV28
CASSSGGGEQFF
>15|TRBV7-3
CASSPTGGGYTEAFF
>14|TRBV19
CASRGQTTNYGYTF
>13|TRBV7-2
CASGQGMEKGYTF
>15|TRBV7-2
CASSLGAPGAGELFF